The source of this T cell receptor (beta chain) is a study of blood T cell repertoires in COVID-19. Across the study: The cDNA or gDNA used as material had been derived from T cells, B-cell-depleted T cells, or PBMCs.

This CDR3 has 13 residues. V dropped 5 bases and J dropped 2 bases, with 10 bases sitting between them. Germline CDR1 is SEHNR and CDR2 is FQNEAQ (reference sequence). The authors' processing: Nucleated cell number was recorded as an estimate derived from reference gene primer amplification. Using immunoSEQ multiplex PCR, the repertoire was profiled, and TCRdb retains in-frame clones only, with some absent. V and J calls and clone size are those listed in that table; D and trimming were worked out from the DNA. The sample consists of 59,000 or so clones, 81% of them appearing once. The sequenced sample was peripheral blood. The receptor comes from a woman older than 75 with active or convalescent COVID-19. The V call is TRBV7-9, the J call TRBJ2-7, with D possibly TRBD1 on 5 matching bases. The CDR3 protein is CASSPGHPYEQYF. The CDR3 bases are TGTGCCAGCAGCCCAGGGCACCCCTACGAGCAGTACTTC.